The rows below give T cell receptor beta chains drawn from one sample of a study of cytomegalovirus exposure and HLA in healthy donors. Repertoires were generated with immunoSEQ multiplex PCR, while TCRdb's copy carries only in-frame clones and drops some. Of 100,000 to 150,000 clones detected, approximately 80% appear once; the ten largest clones hold roughly 13%. The sample taken for sequencing was PBMCs. These receptors all stem from a woman in her 40s in good health and CMV-seropositive. Each CDR3 is given with its conserved first and last residue. Each record gives: clone size, V gene, D gene, J gene, CDR3 DNA, CDR3 protein. D genes are given only for firm matches. The size of a clone is reported for some rows only, either as once, few or many, or as a class for expanded clones.

-	TRBV2	TRBD2	TRBJ2-7	TGTGCCAGCAGCTTCGGACTAGCGGCCTCCTACGAGCAGTACTTC	CASSFGLAASYEQYF
few	TRBV6-1	-	TRBJ2-3	TGTGCCAGCAGCATGGGGGGGCCCACAGATACGCAGTATTTT	CASSMGGPTDTQYF
-	TRBV27	-	TRBJ1-2	TGTGCCAGCAGTTCACAACAGGGTGGCTACACCTTC	CASSSQQGGYTF
-	TRBV6-6	-	TRBJ1-2	TGTGCCAGCAGTTACTCGATCCAGGCGGGCTACACCTTC	CASSYSIQAGYTF
-	TRBV6-1	-	TRBJ2-3	TGTGCCAGCAGTGAAGAAGTGCGGAACACAGATACGCAGTATTTT	CASSEEVRNTDTQYF
once	TRBV9	TRBD1	TRBJ1-3	TGTGCCAGCAGCACGACAGGGTCTGGAAACACCATATATTTT	CASSTTGSGNTIYF
-	TRBV19	-	TRBJ1-5	TGTGCCAGTAGTATTCACAGGCGAGATCAGCCCCAGCATTTT	CASSIHRRDQPQHF
once	TRBV9	-	TRBJ2-3	TGTGCCAGCAGCGTTTCGGCTAGCAGGGGGGTCACAGATACGCAGTATTTT	CASSVSASRGVTDTQYF
few	TRBV5-1	-	TRBJ2-6	TGCGCCAGCAGCCTTGGTCAGTTCTCTGGGGCCAACGTCCTGACTTTC	CASSLGQFSGANVLTF
few	TRBV19	TRBD2	TRBJ2-2	TGTGCCAGTAGCCTCCCCCGGCTAGCGGGAGGGTACGGGGAGCTGTTTTTT	CASSLPRLAGGYGELFF
-	TRBV19	TRBD1	TRBJ2-3	TGTGCCAGCGGGACAGGGGATACGCAGTATTTT	CASGTGDTQYF
-	TRBV11-2	TRBD1	TRBJ2-7	TGTGCCAGCAGCGTAGACAGGGTACGGAACGAGCAGTGCTTC	CASSVDRVRNEQCF
-	TRBV2	-	TRBJ2-7	TGTGCCAGCAGTGAAATCGGGAGAGTTCAAGAGCAGTACTTC	CASSEIGRVQEQYF
-	TRBV5-1	TRBD2	TRBJ2-3	TGCGCCAGCAGCTCCTTCCTTCTAGCGGGGATCACAGATACGCAGTATTTT	CASSSFLLAGITDTQYF
-	TRBV29-1	-	TRBJ1-2	TGCAGCGTTGAGGGAGAGGAGGGTGGGTATGGCTACACCTTC	CSVEGEEGGYGYTF
few	TRBV2	TRBD1	TRBJ1-1	TGTGCCAGCAAGGGGGCAGGGAACACTGAAGCTTTCTTT	CASKGAGNTEAFF
-	TRBV7-5	-	TRBJ2-7	TGTGTCAGAAGCTCAACCCCCGACAGGACGAGCTCCTACGAGCAGTACTTC	CVRSSTPDRTSSYEQYF
few	TRBV5-4	TRBD1	TRBJ2-5	TGTGCCAGCAGCTTCGAGATGACAGGGAAAGAGACCCAGTACTTC	CASSFEMTGKETQYF
-	TRBV4-1	-	TRBJ2-7	TGCGCCAGCAGCCGAGGACAGACCTACGAGCAGTACTTC	CASSRGQTYEQYF
once	TRBV5-1	TRBD2	TRBJ2-3	TGCGCCAGCAGCTCGGGAGGGCCAACAGATACGCAGTATTTT	CASSSGGPTDTQYF
-	TRBV2	TRBD2	TRBJ2-1	TGTGCCAGCAGCGAGCGGGGGAGCTCCTACAATGAGCAGTTCTTC	CASSERGSSYNEQFF
-	TRBV6-5	TRBD2	TRBJ2-7	TGTGCCACCACACGGGGGGGGACCTACGAGCAGTACTTC	CATTRGGTYEQYF